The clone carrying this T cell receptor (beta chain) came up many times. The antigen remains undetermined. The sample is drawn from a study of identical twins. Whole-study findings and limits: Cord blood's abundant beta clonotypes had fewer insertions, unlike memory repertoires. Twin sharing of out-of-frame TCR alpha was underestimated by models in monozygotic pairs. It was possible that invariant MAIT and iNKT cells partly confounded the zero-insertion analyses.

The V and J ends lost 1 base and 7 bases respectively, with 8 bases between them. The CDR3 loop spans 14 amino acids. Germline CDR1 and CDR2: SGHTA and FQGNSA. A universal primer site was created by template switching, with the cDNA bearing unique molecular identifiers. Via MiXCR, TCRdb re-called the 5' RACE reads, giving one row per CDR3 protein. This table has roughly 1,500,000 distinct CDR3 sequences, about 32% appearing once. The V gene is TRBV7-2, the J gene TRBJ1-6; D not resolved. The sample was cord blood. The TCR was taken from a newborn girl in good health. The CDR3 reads CASSLGIGNSPLHF. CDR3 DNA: TGTGCCAGCAGCTTAGGGATTGGCAATTCACCCCTCCACTTT.